This TCR beta chain is drawn from a study of blood T cell repertoires in COVID-19. Study at large: The samples span acute and convalescent COVID-19 from the United States, Italy and Spain.

Assay used: immunoSEQ multiplex PCR; TCRdb lists only in-frame clones, some missing. The sample lists a few hundred thousand clones, roughly 90% seen once, with 0.95% to 1.5% in the top ten. The CDR3 is 16 amino acids. V shed 0 bases, J shed 2 bases, and the junction held 5 bases outside the gene matches. CDR1 is SGDLS and CDR2 is YYNGEE in the germline V gene. Sequencing was carried out using peripheral blood. The sequence was obtained from a man aged 40-50 years with acute or convalescent COVID-19. The chain is built from TRBV9 and TRBJ2-3, with 8 bases fitting TRBD2. The CDR3 here is CASSVDGGGNTDTQYF. The CDR3 bases are TGTGCCAGCAGCGTAGACGGGGGGGGCAACACAGATACGCAGTATTTT.